This TCR beta chain was recovered during a study of brain T cells in children with intractable seizures. General observations from the study: Viral specificity was inferred only from CDR3 similarity; HCMV serostatus was unknown.

A word on this clone: Antigen specificity is unknown.

Time point denoted: blood from clinic visit 5 months post-surgery; TSC patient then seizure free. Pre-surgery treatment included at least one anti-epileptic drug. Only in-frame clones appear in the TCRdb table, and some are missing; sequencing was by immunoSEQ multiplex PCR. The profile shows 340,000 or so clones, about 93% of them singletons. The clonotype comes from a boy younger than two with tuberous sclerosis and intractable seizures. The sequencing used peripheral blood, collected 4 to 5 months after surgery.

In DNA form, the CDR3 reads TGTGCCAGCAGTTACCCTACAGGGGATAGCAATCAGCCCCAGCATTTT. Protein product: CASSYPTGDSNQPQHF. The chain recombines TRBV6-6 with TRBJ1-5; 7 bases are shared with TRBD1. V dropped 2 bases and J dropped 0; count of bases not matched to a gene: 4. Germline V gene sequence: CDR1 MNHNY, CDR2 SVGAGI (reference sequence). CDR3 length equals 16 residues.